This T cell receptor (beta chain) was profiled in a study of blood T cell repertoires in COVID-19. Whole-study context: PBMCs, B-cell-depleted T cells, or T cells were the source of the cDNA or gDNA that made up the material.

How the authors handled the data: For nucleated cells, counts were estimated from reference gene primer amplification. Repertoires were generated with immunoSEQ multiplex PCR, while TCRdb's copy carries only in-frame clones and drops some. V, J and clone size are those of that table, while D and trimming were read from the DNA. The table includes more than 200,000 clones, around 85% detected once. Germline V CDR1 and CDR2: KGHSH, LQKENI. This CDR3 spans 16 amino acids. V lost 5 bases and J lost 7; bases outside the gene matches: 9. The sequence came from a man aged 40-49 years with acute or convalescent COVID-19. The V and J genes are TRBV18 and TRBJ1-6; 9 bases fit TRBD1. Sequencing was carried out using peripheral blood. The CDR3 DNA reads TGTGCCAGCTCAGCAACAGGGGGCTCGTGGAATTCACCCCTCCACTTT. This translates into CASSATGGSWNSPLHF.